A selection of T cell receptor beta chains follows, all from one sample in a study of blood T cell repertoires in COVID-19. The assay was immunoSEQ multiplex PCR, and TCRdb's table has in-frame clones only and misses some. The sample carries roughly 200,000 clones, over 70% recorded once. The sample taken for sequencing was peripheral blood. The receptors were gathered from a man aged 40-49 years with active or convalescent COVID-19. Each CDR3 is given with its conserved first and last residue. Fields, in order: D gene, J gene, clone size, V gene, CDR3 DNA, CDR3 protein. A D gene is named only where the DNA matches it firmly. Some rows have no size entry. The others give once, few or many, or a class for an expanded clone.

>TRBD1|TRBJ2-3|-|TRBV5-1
TGCGCCAGCAGCCCGACAGGGGGTAGCACAGATACGCAGTATTTT
CASSPTGGSTDTQYF
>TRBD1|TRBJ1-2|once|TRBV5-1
TGCGCCAGCAGCTTGGATCGGGAGAGGGGGCCTTATGGCTACACCTTC
CASSLDRERGPYGYTF
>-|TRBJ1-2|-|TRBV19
TGTGCCAGTAGTATAGAGGCAGATTACTATGGCTACACCTTC
CASSIEADYYGYTF
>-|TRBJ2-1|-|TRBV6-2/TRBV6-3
TGTGCCAGCAGTTACTTCGGGGGTTCCAATGAGCAGTTCTTC
CASSYFGGSNEQFF
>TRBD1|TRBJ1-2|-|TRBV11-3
TGTGCCAGCAGCAAAAACGCCGGGACAGGGTTTTCGATAGGCTACACCTTC
CASSKNAGTGFSIGYTF
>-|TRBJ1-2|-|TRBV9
TGTGCCAGCAGCGCCTATACGGGCTACACCTTC
CASSAYTGYTF
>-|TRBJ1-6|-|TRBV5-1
TGCGCCAGCGGAATACACTCGGGTGCCAATTCACCCCTCCACTTT
CASGIHSGANSPLHF
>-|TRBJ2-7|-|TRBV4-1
TGCGCCAGCAGCCAAGAGGCGGCAACCTACGAGCAGTACTTC
CASSQEAATYEQYF
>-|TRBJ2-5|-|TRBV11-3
TGTGCCAGCAGCTCCCTCGGAGGGGCCACTACCCAAAAAGAGACCCAGTACTTC
CASSSLGGATTQKETQYF
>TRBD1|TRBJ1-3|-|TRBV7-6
TGTGCCAGCAGCACAGACAGGGCGAACACCATATATTTT
CASSTDRANTIYF
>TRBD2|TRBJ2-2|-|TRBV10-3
TGTGCCATCAAGACTAGCGGGGGAGACAATTCGAACACCGGGGAGCTGTTTTTT
CAIKTSGGDNSNTGELFF
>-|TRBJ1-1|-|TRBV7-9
TGTGCCAGCAGCGCTACAGGGACCCGAAAAGCGTCGGCTTTCTTT
CASSATGTRKASAFF
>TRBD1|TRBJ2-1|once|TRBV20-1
TGCAGTGCGTGGGGACAGGAAGAGCAGTTCTTC
CSAWGQEEQFF
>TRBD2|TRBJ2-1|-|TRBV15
TGTGCCACCAGCAGAGATCGGGCTAGCGGGAGGCGCAATGAGCAGTTCTTC
CATSRDRASGRRNEQFF
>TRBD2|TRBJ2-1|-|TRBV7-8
TGTGCCAGCAGCTTAGCGACTAGCGGGAGGCTCTACAATGAGCAGTTCTTC
CASSLATSGRLYNEQFF
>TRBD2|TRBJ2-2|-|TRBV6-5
TGTGCCAGCAAGGGACTAGGGAACACCGGGGAGCTGTTTTTT
CASKGLGNTGELFF
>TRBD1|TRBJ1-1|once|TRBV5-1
TGCGCCAGCAGCGCCGACCGGGACAGAAGCTCCATGAACACTGAAGCTTTCTTT
CASSADRDRSSMNTEAFF
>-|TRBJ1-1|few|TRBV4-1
TGCGCCAGCAGCCAAGATCGCGCTGAAGCTTTCTTT
CASSQDRAEAFF
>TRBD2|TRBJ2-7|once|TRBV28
TGTGCCAGCAGTCTGCCGGGACTAGGAACTGACGAGCAGTACTTC
CASSLPGLGTDEQYF
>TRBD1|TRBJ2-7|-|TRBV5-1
TGCGCCAGCAGCTTACTGACAGGGCCCTACGAGCAGTACTTC
CASSLLTGPYEQYF
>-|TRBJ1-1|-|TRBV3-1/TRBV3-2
TGTGCCAGCAGCCAAGGTCTACTAGGGTCCACTGAAGCTTTCTTT
CASSQGLLGSTEAFF
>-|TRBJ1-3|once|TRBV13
TGTGCCAGCAGCTTCGGACAGTTATCTGGAAACACCATATATTTT
CASSFGQLSGNTIYF